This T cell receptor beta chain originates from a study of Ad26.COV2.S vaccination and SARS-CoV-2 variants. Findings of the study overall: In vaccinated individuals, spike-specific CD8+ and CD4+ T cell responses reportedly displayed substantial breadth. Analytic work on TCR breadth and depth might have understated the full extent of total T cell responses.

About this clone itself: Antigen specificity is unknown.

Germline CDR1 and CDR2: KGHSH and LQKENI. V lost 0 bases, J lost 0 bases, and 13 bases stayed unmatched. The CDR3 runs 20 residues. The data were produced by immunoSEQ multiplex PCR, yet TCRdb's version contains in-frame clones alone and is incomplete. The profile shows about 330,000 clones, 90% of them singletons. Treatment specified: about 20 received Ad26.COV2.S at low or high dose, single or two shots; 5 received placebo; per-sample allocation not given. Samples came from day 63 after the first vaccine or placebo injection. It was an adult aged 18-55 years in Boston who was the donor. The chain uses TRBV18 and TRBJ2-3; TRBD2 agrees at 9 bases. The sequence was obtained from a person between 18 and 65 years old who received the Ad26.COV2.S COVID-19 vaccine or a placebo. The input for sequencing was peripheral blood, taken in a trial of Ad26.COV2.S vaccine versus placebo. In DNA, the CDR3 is TGTGCCAGCTCACCACCCCGGGGTAGCGGGGGCCCCTCTAGCACAGATACGCAGTATTTT. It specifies CASSPPRGSGGPSSTDTQYF.